One and the same sample provided the 26 T cell receptor beta chains below, sequenced in a study of blood T cell repertoires in COVID-19. Sequencing used immunoSEQ multiplex PCR; TCRdb keeps in-frame clones, though not all of them. The data show 120,000 or so clones, around 87% seen once. The sample taken for sequencing was peripheral blood. The receptor set was obtained from a man between 50 and 59 years old with acute or convalescent COVID-19.

The chain combines TRBV28 with TRBJ2-5, with 13 bases fitting TRBD2. Trimming at V came to 2 bases and at J to 5 bases, leaving 11 bases not matched to a gene. CDR3 length equals 18 residues. Germline loops: CDR1 MDHEN, CDR2 SYDVKM. CDR3 protein: CASSLAGLAGERGETQYF. For the CDR3, the DNA is TGTGCCAGCAGTTTAGCTGGACTAGCGGGAGAGAGGGGTGAGACCCAGTACTTC.

This chain joins TRBV7-2 and TRBJ2-1; D may be TRBD2 (5 bases). This CDR3 comprises 14 residues. The V end was cut by 5 bases, the J end by 4 bases, with 12 bases between. In germline, CDR1 is SGHTA, CDR2 FQGNSA. The DNA for the CDR3 is TGTGCCAGCAGCGCCACCGGGAATTACAATGAGCAGTTCTTC. Amino acid sequence: CASSATGNYNEQFF. The complete variable domain, with remaining parts taken from reference TRBV7-2 and TRBJ2-1, reads GAGVSQSPSNKVTEKGKDVELRCDPISGHTALYWYRQSLGQGLEFLIYFQGNSAPDKSGLPSDRFSAERTGGSVSTLTIQRTQQEDSAVYLCASSATGNYNEQFFGPGTRLTVL.

The chain couples TRBV25-1 to TRBJ2-3; 7 nucleotides line up with TRBD1. Looked up from germline, CDR1 is MGHDK and CDR2 is SYGVNS. The CDR3 consists of 17 residues. V lost 8 bases to trimming and J lost 2 bases; unmatched junction nucleotides: 16. The CDR3 DNA is TGTGCCAGCGGAACGGGACAGATAGGACCCTCCACAGATACGCAGTATTTT. Amino acid sequence: CASGTGQIGPSTDTQYF.

The V gene is TRBV19, the J gene TRBJ2-5; the match to TRBD2 covers 7 bases. V was clipped by 1 base and J by 5 bases; unmatched bases: 7. The CDR3 is made up of 15 amino acids. In germline, CDR1 is LNHDA, CDR2 SQIVND (reference sequence). The CDR3 region is CASSIGGGGAETQYF. Written as DNA, the CDR3 is TGTGCCAGTAGTATAGGAGGCGGGGGTGCGGAGACCCAGTACTTC.

The chain is built from TRBV24-1 and TRBJ2-2; no clear D gene. There are 13 residues in the CDR3. CDR1 KGHDR and CDR2 SFDVKD come from the germline V gene. V was pared by 9 bases and J by 4 bases, with 11 bases between. In nucleotides, the CDR3 is TGTGCCACCGCTGGGCTACTCACCGGGGAGCTGTTTTTT. It translates to CATAGLLTGELFF.

The V gene is TRBV21-1, the J gene TRBJ2-3; the table's D call TRBD2 went unverified against the DNA. TRBV21-1 is classified as a pseudogene. The CDR3 runs to 15 residues. The CDR3 sequence: CASSNTGLVTDTQYF. CDR3 DNA: TGTGCCAGCAGCAATACGGGACTTGTCACAGATACGCAGTATTTT.

The chain has TRBV21-1 and TRBJ2-2; TRBD2 is the table's D call, not checked against the DNA. TRBV21-1 counts as a pseudogene. The CDR3 spans 17 residues. DNA of the CDR3: TGTGCCAGCTCCCCCACAGCGGGAGAGCTAAACACCGGGGAGCTGTTTTTT. Translation gives CASSPTAGELNTGELFF.

For this clone: Different DNA sequences within this sample yield the same CDR3. The CDR3 loop is CASRRQDSYEQYF. Written as DNA, the CDR3 is TGCGCCAGCAGGAGACAGGACTCCTACGAGCAGTACTTC. The chain uses TRBV5-1 and TRBJ2-7, with a tentative D call TRBD1 (6 bases). The CDR3 consists of 13 residues. V lost 5 bases and J 0 bases, leaving 9 bases between the germline ends. Germline CDR1 reads SGHRS; CDR2 reads YFSETQ.

The V call is TRBV19, the J call TRBJ2-7, with a possible D match to TRBD2 (5 bases). Germline V lookup: CDR1 LNHDA, CDR2 SQIVND (reference sequence). The germline V and J ends were trimmed by 5 bases and 3 bases, with 14 bases remaining between them. The CDR3 spans 14 residues. CDR3 nucleotide sequence: TGTGCCAGTAGTCTCGACGGAGGCAACTACGAGCAGTACTTC. Its protein is CASSLDGGNYEQYF.

The chain employs TRBV12-5 and TRBJ1-1, with D hard to call. V was clipped by 8 bases and J by 6 bases, with 16 bases between them. In germline, CDR1 is LGHNT, CDR2 FRNRAP. The length of the CDR3 is 13 residues. As DNA, the CDR3 is TGTGCTAGTAGGCAACTTAATAGCGCTGAAGCTTTCTTT. Encoded protein: CASRQLNSAEAFF.

The chain couples TRBV7-9 to TRBJ1-3, with D hard to call. Trimming pared 2 bases from V and 3 bases from J, leaving 14 bases between. Germline V lookup: CDR1 SEHNR, CDR2 FQNEAQ (reference sequence). The CDR3 sequence is 16 residues long. DNA of the CDR3: TGTGCCAGCAGCTTACTTGGGAGTCAGCATGGAAACACCATATATTTT. Residues: CASSLLGSQHGNTIYF. Filled out from reference TRBV7-9 and TRBJ1-3, the complete variable domain reads DTGVSQNPRHKITKRGQNVTFRCDPISEHNRLYWYRQTLGQGPEFLTYFQNEAQLEKSRLLSDRFSAERPKGSFSTLEIQRTEQGDSAMYLCASSLLGSQHGNTIYFGEGSWLTVV.

The rearrangement links TRBV7-9 to TRBJ2-1; 11 bases line up with TRBD2. The CDR3 sequence is 15 residues long. V trimming: 3 bases; J trimming: 6 bases; junction bases outside the gene matches: 4. Germline assignment: CDR1 SEHNR and CDR2 FQNEAQ (reference sequence). Here the CDR3 reads CASSFASGRTNEQFF. The DNA for the CDR3 is TGTGCCAGCAGCTTTGCTAGCGGGAGGACCAATGAGCAGTTCTTC.

The rearrangement uses TRBV29-1 and TRBJ2-2; D is perhaps TRBD1 (5 bases). Looked up from germline, CDR1 is SQVTM and CDR2 is ANQGSEA. The CDR3 runs 15 residues. Trimming cost V 6 bases and J 0 bases, with 14 bases left between them. The CDR3 coding sequence is TGCAGCGTGGTGGACAACCTCGCGAACACCGGGGAGCTGTTTTTT. Translating it yields CSVVDNLANTGELFF.

The chain joins TRBV19 to TRBJ2-7; TRBD2 agrees at 10 bases. The ends lost 4 bases at V and 5 bases at J; junction bases unmatched: 8. The CDR3 runs to 15 residues. CDR1 LNHDA and CDR2 SQIVND come from the germline V gene (reference sequence). CDR3 DNA sequence: TGTGCCAGTAGTACACTAGCGGGAACACCAGACGAGCAGTACTTC. Protein: CASSTLAGTPDEQYF.

The chain carries TRBV7-9 and TRBJ1-6; TRBD1 might be the D (6 bases). Trimming left V 5 bases short and J 11 bases short, with 13 bases between. The germline V gene has CDR1 SEHNR and CDR2 FQNEAQ (reference sequence). The CDR3 extends over 13 amino acids. CDR3 in amino acids: CASSLQGGTPLHF. CDR3 coding DNA: TGTGCCAGCAGCCTACAGGGAGGGACACCCCTCCACTTT.

This sequence joins TRBV11-2 and TRBJ2-3; no reliable D call. The CDR3 covers 14 residues. Trimming took 2 bases from V and 0 from J, leaving 6 bases between them. Germline V CDR1 and CDR2: SGHAT, FQNNGV. The CDR3 region is CASSLTVSTDTQYF. CDR3 in DNA: TGTGCCAGCAGCTTAACTGTGAGCACAGATACGCAGTATTTT. Full variable domain (outside the CDR3, taken from reference TRBV11-2 and TRBJ2-3): EAGVAQSPRYKIIEKRQSVAFWCNPISGHATLYWYQQILGQGPKLLIQFQNNGVVDDSQLPKDRFSAERLKGVDSTLKIQPAKLEDSAVYLCASSLTVSTDTQYFGPGTRLTVL.

This chain connects TRBV11-2 to TRBJ2-7; maybe TRBD1 (6 bases). Germline V gene data show CDR1 as SGHAT and CDR2 as FQNNGV. This CDR3 is 15 amino acids long. Trimming shortened V by 2 bases and J by 0 bases, and 11 bases separated the two germline ends. In DNA, the CDR3 is TGTGCCAGCAGCTTAAGGCCGGACAGCTCCTACGAGCAGTACTTC. It specifies CASSLRPDSSYEQYF.

The V and J genes are TRBV10-3 and TRBJ2-7; possibly TRBD2 for D (7 bases). This CDR3 spans 13 amino acids. V lost 8 bases, J lost 2 bases, and 13 bases lay in between. Germline assignment: CDR1 ENHRY and CDR2 SYGVKD. CDR3 protein: CAIGGGPTYEQYF. As DNA, the CDR3 is TGTGCCATCGGGGGGGGGCCCACCTACGAGCAGTACTTC.

The rearrangement joins TRBV5-8 to TRBJ1-3, with TRBD1 as a possible D gene (5 bases). The CDR3 contains 15 residues. CDR1 is SGHTS and CDR2 is YDEGEE in the germline V gene. V lost 0 bases to trimming and J lost 4 bases, with 11 bases between them. CDR3 sequence (DNA): TGTGCCAGCAGCTTGGAAGGGACTTGGGGAAACACCATATATTTT. Protein sequence: CASSLEGTWGNTIYF.

The CDR3 DNA reads as TGTGCCAGTAGTAAGGGCCGGGGACAAGAGACCCAGTACTTC. This codes for CASSKGRGQETQYF. This rearrangement joins TRBV19 to TRBJ2-5, with D perhaps matching TRBD2 (5 bases). The CDR3 length is 14 residues. CDR1 and CDR2 from the germline V gene are LNHDA and SQIVND (reference sequence). V lost 4 bases and J 2 bases, leaving 11 bases between the germline ends.

The rearrangement joins TRBV19 to TRBJ2-5, with a tentative D call TRBD1 (6 bases). V was trimmed by 5 bases and J by 5 bases, leaving 18 bases between them. This CDR3 is 15 amino acids long. In germline, CDR1 is LNHDA, CDR2 SQIVND (reference sequence). CDR3 sequence reads: CASSGSGEFGETQYF. CDR3 sequence (DNA): TGTGCCAGTAGTGGGTCAGGGGAATTTGGGGAGACCCAGTACTTC.

This rearrangement joins TRBV10-1 to TRBJ1-1; 7 bases are shared with TRBD1. With V trimmed by 7 bases and J by 1 base, 3 bases remained unmatched. The germline V gene encodes CDR1 WNHNN and CDR2 SYGVQD (reference sequence). The CDR3 length is 13 residues. The CDR3 loop is CASKDRSNTEAFF. For the CDR3, the DNA is TGCGCCAGCAAGGACAGGTCGAACACTGAAGCTTTCTTT.

The chain employs TRBV29-1 and TRBJ1-4, with D possibly being TRBD1 (5 bases). Germline V gives CDR1 SQVTM, CDR2 ANQGSEA. V gave up 4 bases and J gave up 7 bases, with 10 bases separating them. The CDR3 sequence is 12 residues long. The CDR3 loop is CSVVQGGEKLFF. Written as DNA, the CDR3 is TGCAGCGTTGTGCAGGGTGGTGAAAAACTGTTTTTT.

This chain connects TRBV7-2 to TRBJ2-1, with D tentatively TRBD2 (5 bases). The CDR3 length is 15 residues. The V end lost 2 bases, the J end lost 2 bases, and 10 bases lay between the germline ends. CDR1 is SGHTA and CDR2 is FQGNSA in the germline V gene. CDR3 DNA sequence: TGTGCCAGCAGCTTAACCCGGGAACCCTACAATGAGCAGTTCTTC. Its protein is CASSLTREPYNEQFF.

V is TRBV12-2 and J is TRBJ2-7; the table gives TRBD2 as D, unverified against the DNA. TRBV12-2 is deemed a pseudogene. This CDR3 spans 17 amino acids. This chain's CDR3 is CASRLIPFRRKSYEQYF. The CDR3 coding sequence is TGTGCAAGTCGCTTAATACCATTCAGGAGGAAATCCTACGAGCAGTACTTC.

V usage is TRBV6-6 and J usage is TRBJ1-5; no reliable D call. The germline V gene has CDR1 MNHNY and CDR2 SVGAGI (reference sequence). Trimming removed 11 bases from V and 3 bases from J, with 11 bases in between. The CDR3 extends over 12 amino acids. DNA for the CDR3: TGTGCCGGAGGACCGTCCAATCAGCCCCAGCATTTT. This encodes CAGGPSNQPQHF.